This entry features one T cell receptor (beta chain) sequence. No antigen is known for it. Base qualities are missing; no much larger clone stands one base away. The data derive from a study of T-cell memory formation after mild COVID-19 (TCRdb year 2021). About the investigation overall: TCR sequence clusters from the two donors were found to be largely donor specific. In a couple of donors, T-cell clones that expanded and contracted after mild COVID-19 were tracked by sequencing TCRalpha and TCRbeta repertoires over time. Two young, previously healthy adult volunteers, one female and one male, were included in the cohort.

PBMCs were isolated by Ficoll-Paque density gradient centrifugation. Overall study results and their limits: Only a couple of mild cases were covered in the study, and larger cohorts including severe cases with pre-infection samples were considered necessary. Clones that contracted from day 15 to 85 showed balanced CD4/CD8 phenotypes, whereas a second wave of clones that expanded from day 15 to 37 leaned towards CD4+. Some responding clones were detected in pre-infection memory, which suggested that pre-existing cross-reactive memory T cells had joined the SARS-CoV-2 response. Contracting CD4+ clones turned up mainly in the CM and EM memory subsets, whereas EMRA was where CD8+ clones were enriched. Whether the second-wave clones peaking on day 37 were SARS-CoV-2 specific was not confirmed.

Measured from the cysteine to the phenylalanine, the CDR3 is 13 residues long. Left in the record is the CDR3 DNA by itself, 39 bases read in frame from the first base. V gives up 2 bases and J gives up 3 bases, and the segment between their germline ends measures 8 bases. Via the germline V gene, CDR1 is MNHEY and CDR2 SVGEGT. Data came from an Illumina NovaSeq 6000. TCRalpha and TCRbeta cDNA libraries were built by 5'RACE with constant-segment primers, adding sample barcodes and unique molecular identifiers. Trizol reagent was used to extract RNA from every sample. Library amplification was performed in two PCR steps, and a second sample barcode and Illumina TruSeq adapters were introduced in the second step. The libraries were sequenced on an Illumina NovaSeq using 2 x 150 bp paired-end reads. Per the authors' processing: Demultiplexing of reads and collapsing into UMI-guided consensus sequences were performed with migec v1.2.7. Using mixcr v2.1.11, UMI consensuses were aligned to TRA and TRB V and J templates and then assembled into clonotypes. A clonotype was counted as expanded or contracted only if both edgeR and NoisET called the change significant, with noise models trained on biological replicates. edgeR calls used a false discovery rate-adjusted p below 0.01 and a log2 fold-change threshold of 1. As an exploratory analysis of dynamics, max-normalized trajectories of the 1000 most abundant clonotypes were examined by PCA with hierarchical clustering. Separately sequenced CD4+ and CD8+ repertoires were used to assign the CD4 or CD8 phenotype of responding clones. TCRdb took the public reads, trimmed them with fastp at Q25, ran MiXCR for clone calling and kept in-frame beta chains. Identical CDR3 protein sequences are pooled into one entry, listed with their most common genes and DNA. The V and J calls follow TCRdb's processing rather than the paper's. The table for this sample lists more than 400,000 distinct CDR3 sequences; around a sixth of them were counted only once. The top ten clonotypes cover about 12% of the sample.

Sequenced sample: PBMCs or a T cell subset sorted from them (not recorded which). This TCR was sampled from an adult woman who had mild COVID-19 (a few samples of this study predate the infection). The sample titles of this study are shuffled in the database, so cell type and time point are left out; the donor was told from shared clones. This sequence uses TRBV6-2 or TRBV6-3 and TRBJ2-7; matching of 5 bases hints at TRBD2 as the D gene. The sequence in DNA is TGTGCCAGCAGTTACAAGGACTTCTACGAGCAGTACTTC. The translation is CASSYKDFYEQYF.